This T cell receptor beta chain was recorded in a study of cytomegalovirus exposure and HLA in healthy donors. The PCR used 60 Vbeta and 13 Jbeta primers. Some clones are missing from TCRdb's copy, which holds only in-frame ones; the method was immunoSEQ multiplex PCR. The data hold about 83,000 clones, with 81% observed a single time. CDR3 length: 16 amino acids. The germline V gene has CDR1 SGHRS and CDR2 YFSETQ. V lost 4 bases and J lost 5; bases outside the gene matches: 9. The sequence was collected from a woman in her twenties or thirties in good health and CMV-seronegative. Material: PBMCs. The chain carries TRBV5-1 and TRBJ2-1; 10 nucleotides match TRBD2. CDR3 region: CASSLVAGGGDNEQFF. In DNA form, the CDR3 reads TGCGCCAGCAGCCTAGTAGCGGGAGGAGGAGACAATGAGCAGTTCTTC.